The clone carrying this T cell receptor (beta chain) was observed a few times. Its matching antigen is unknown. These data originate in a study of post-analysis software for immune sequencing data. General observations from the study: By F measure, strong co-clustering occurred among samples prepared in the same batch. Roughly five TRBV segments appeared more often in patients than in controls, and TRBV5-6, TRBV5-1 and TRBV20-1 were among these. The study found significantly lower normalized Chao1 diversity in multiple sclerosis patients than in controls.

Per germline, CDR1 MNHEY and CDR2 SVGEGT. The CDR3 spans 17 residues. Unique molecular identifiers had been added to the TCR beta cDNA libraries. Using its own MiXCR run on the PCR reads, TCRdb lists one record per CDR3 protein. Seen here are 380,000 or so distinct CDR3 sequences, 30% to 45% observed once, and the top ten hold 13%. The receptor's source is a girl aged 5-17 years with multiple sclerosis. Source material: blood. The rearrangement joins TRBV6-2 or TRBV6-3 to TRBJ2-5; 7 positions match TRBD2. The J call is doubtful: the DNA matches TRBJ2-7 better. CDR3 in DNA: TGTGCCAGCAGTACCCCCGGGGAGGGTTCACCTACCTACGAGCAGTACTTC. Residues: CASSTPGEGSPTYEQYF.